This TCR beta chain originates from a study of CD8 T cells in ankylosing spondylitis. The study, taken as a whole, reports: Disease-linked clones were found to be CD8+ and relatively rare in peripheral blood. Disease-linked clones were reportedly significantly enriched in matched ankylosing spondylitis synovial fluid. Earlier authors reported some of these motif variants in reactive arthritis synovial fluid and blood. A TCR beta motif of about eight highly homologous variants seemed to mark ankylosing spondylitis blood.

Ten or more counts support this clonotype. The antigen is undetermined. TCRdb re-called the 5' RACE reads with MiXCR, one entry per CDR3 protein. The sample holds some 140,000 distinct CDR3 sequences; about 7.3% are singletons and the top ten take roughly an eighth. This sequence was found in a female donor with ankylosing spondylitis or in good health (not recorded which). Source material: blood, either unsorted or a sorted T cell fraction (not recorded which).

CDR3 DNA: TGTGCCAGCAGCGTAGGCGGGGGGAATCAAGAGACCCAGTACTTC. The encoded protein is CASSVGGGNQETQYF. The V and J genes are TRBV9 and TRBJ2-5; TRBD2 aligns across 8 bases. The V segment lost 0 bases and the J segment 2 bases; nucleotides outside the gene matches: 3. This CDR3 region has 15 residues. Germline CDR1 reads SGDLS; CDR2 reads YYNGEE. The variable domain in full, with the rest retrieved from reference TRBV9 and TRBJ2-5, is DSGVTQTPKHLITATGQRVTLRCSPRSGDLSVYWYQQSLDQGLQFLIQYYNGEERAKGNILERFSAQQFPDLHSELNLSSLELGDSALYFCASSVGGGNQETQYFGPGTRLLVL.